Described below is a single T cell receptor (beta chain) sequence and its context. Its antigen is unknown. The sample originates from a study of long-term antiretroviral therapy in people with HIV. Study-wide background: There is a gap of about a decade between the earliest samples and the later 2015 immediate-ART recommendation. The study, taken as a whole, reports: Upon ART, diversity increased but remained lower than transplant donor controls. Across all time points, the repertoire was dominated by clones that expanded before ART.

From each donor, at least one pre-ART PBMC sample and at least two post-ART PBMC samples were obtained. The immunoSEQ assay was v3.0, run at survey level. TCRdb's table, derived via immunoSEQ multiplex PCR, lists solely in-frame clones and lacks some. The table lists roughly 35,000 clones, 94% of them singletons. The CDR3 is 15 residues long. Germline CDR1 is MNHEY and CDR2 is SMNVEV (reference sequence). After removal of 2 bases from V and 4 bases from J, the junction contained 5 bases not matched to a gene. The clonotype was recovered from a woman between 50 and 59 years old with HIV. The starting material was unsorted PBMCs, obtained around 5.5 years after starting antiretroviral therapy. V is TRBV27 and J is TRBJ1-1; the match to TRBD1 covers 9 bases. CDR3 DNA: TGTGCCAGCAGTTTACCTGGACAGGGGAGCACTGAAGCTTTCTTT. Encoded protein: CASSLPGQGSTEAFF.